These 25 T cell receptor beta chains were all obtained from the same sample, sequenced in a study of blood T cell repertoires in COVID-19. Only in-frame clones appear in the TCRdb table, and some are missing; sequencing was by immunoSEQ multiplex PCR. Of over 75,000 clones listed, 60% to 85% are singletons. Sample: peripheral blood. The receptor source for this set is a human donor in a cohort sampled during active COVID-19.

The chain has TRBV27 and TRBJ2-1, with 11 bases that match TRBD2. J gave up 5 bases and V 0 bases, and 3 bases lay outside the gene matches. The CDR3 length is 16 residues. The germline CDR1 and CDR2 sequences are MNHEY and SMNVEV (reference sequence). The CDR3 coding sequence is TGTGCCAGCAGTTTATCGCTAGCGGGGGGCGACAATGAGCAGTTCTTC. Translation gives CASSLSLAGGDNEQFF.

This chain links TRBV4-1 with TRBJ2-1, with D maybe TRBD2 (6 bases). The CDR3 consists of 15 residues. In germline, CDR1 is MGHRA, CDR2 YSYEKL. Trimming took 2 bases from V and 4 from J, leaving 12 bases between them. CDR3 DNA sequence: TGCGCCAGCAGCCAATTAGGAGGGGCTTACAATGAGCAGTTCTTC. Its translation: CASSQLGGAYNEQFF.

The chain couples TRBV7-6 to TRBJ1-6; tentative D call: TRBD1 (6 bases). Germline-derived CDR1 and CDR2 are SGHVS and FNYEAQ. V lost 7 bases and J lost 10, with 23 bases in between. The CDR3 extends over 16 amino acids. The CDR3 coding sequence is TGTGCCAGCAAGGAATCACCGGGACAACGGGACTCACCCCTCCACTTT. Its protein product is CASKESPGQRDSPLHF.

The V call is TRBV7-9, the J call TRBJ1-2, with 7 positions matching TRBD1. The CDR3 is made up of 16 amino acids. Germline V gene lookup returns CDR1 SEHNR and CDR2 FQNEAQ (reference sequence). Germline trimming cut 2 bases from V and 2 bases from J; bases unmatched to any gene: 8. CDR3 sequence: CASSLHRGEVNYGYTF. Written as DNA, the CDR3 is TGTGCCAGCAGCTTACACAGGGGCGAAGTCAACTATGGCTACACCTTC.

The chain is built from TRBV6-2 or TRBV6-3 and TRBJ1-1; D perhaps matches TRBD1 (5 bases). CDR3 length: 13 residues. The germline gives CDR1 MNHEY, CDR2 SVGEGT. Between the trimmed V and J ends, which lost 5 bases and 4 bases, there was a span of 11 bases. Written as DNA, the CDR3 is TGTGCCAGCAGTCCCGGGGGGGGCACTGAAGCTTTCTTT. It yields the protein CASSPGGGTEAFF.

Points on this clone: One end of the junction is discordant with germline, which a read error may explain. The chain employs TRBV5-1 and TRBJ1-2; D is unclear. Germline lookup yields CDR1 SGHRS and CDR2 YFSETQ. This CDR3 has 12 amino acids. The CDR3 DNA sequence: TGCGCCAGCAGCTTGGCCAGCGATGGCTATACCTTC. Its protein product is CASSLASDGYTF.

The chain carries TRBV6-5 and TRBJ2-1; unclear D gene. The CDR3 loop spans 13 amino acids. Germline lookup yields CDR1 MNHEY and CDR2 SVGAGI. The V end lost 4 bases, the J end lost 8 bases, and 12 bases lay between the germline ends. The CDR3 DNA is TGTGCCAGCAGTTCCACTCCTGCCGATGAGCAGTTCTTC. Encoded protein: CASSSTPADEQFF.

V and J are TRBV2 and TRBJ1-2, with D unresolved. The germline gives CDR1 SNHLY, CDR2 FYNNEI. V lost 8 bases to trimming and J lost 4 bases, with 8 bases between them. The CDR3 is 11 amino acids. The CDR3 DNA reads TGTGCCAGCTTGGTAGTCTATGGCTACACCTTC. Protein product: CASLVVYGYTF.

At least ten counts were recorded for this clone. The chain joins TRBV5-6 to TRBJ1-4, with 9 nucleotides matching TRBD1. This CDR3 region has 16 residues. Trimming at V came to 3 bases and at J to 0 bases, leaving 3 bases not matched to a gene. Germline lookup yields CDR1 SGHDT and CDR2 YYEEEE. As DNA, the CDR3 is TGTGCCAGCAGCTCGGGACAGGGAGCAACTAATGAAAAACTGTTTTTT. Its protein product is CASSSGQGATNEKLFF.

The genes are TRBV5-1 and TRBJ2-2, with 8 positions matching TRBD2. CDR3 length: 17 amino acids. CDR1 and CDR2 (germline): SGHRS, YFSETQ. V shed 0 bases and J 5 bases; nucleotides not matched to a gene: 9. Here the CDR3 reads CASSLVPSGGRTGELFF. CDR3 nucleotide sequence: TGCGCCAGCAGCTTGGTCCCTTCGGGAGGGCGTACCGGGGAGCTGTTTTTT.

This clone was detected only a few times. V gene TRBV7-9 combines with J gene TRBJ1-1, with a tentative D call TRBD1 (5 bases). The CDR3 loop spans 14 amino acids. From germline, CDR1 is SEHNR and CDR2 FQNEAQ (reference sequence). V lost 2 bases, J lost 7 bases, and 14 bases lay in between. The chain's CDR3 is CASSLSIPGLEAFF. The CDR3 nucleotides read TGTGCCAGCAGCTTATCAATTCCAGGGCTTGAAGCTTTCTTT.

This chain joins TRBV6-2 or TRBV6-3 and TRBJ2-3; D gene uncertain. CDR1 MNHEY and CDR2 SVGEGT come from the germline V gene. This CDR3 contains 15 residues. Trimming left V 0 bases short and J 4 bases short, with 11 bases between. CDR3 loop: CASSYSKPSPDTQYF. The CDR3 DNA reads TGTGCCAGCAGTTACTCGAAGCCCTCCCCAGATACGCAGTATTTT.

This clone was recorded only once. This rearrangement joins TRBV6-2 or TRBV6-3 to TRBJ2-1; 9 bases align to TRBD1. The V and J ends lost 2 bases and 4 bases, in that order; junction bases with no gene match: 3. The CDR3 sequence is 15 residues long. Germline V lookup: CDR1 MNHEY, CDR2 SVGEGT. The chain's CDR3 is CASSYETGGYNEQFF. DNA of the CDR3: TGTGCCAGCAGTTACGAGACAGGGGGTTACAATGAGCAGTTCTTC.

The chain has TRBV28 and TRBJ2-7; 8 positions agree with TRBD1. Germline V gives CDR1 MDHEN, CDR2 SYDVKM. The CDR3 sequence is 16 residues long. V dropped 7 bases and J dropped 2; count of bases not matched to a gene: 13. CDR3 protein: CASTENQGAQTYEQYF. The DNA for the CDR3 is TGTGCCAGCACAGAAAACCAGGGGGCCCAAACCTACGAGCAGTACTTC. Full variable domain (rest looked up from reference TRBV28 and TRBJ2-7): DVKVTQSSRYLVKRTGEKVFLECVQDMDHENMFWYRQDPGLGLRLIYFSYDVKMKEKGDIPEGYSVSREKKERFSLILESASTNQTSMYLCASTENQGAQTYEQYFGPGTRLTVT.

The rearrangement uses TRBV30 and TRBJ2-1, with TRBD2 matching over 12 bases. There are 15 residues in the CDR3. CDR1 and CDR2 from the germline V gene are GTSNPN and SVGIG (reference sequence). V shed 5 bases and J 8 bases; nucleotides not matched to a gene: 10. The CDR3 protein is CAWVPLAGGRDEQFF. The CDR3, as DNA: TGTGCCTGGGTCCCCCTAGCGGGAGGGAGGGATGAGCAGTTCTTC.

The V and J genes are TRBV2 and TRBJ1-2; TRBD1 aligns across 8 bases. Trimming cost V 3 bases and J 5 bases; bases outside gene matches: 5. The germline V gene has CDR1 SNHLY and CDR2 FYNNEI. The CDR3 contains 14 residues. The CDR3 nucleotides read TGTGCCAGCAGTGACGAAAGGACAGGGTATGGCTACACCTTC. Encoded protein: CASSDERTGYGYTF.

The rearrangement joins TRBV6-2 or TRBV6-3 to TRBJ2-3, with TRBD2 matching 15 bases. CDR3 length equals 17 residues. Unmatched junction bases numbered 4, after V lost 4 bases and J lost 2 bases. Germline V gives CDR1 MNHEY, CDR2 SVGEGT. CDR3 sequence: CASSSGLAGGDTDTQYF. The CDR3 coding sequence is TGTGCCAGCAGTTCCGGACTAGCGGGAGGGGACACAGATACGCAGTATTTT.

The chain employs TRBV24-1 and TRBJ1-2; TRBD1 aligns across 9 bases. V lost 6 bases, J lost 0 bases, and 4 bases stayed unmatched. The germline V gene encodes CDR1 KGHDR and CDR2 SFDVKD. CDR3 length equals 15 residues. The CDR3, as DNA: TGTGCCACCAGTACCGGGACAGGGCCTAACTATGGCTACACCTTC. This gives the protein CATSTGTGPNYGYTF.

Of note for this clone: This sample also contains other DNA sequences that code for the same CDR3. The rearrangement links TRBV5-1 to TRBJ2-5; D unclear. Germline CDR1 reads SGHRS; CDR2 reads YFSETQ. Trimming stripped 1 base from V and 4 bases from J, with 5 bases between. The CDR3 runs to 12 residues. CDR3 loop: CASSLSGETQYF. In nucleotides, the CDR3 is TGCGCCAGCAGCTTGTCAGGAGAGACCCAGTACTTC.

The DNA of the CDR3 is TGTGCCAGCAGCTTAGGTCACGGCTACGAGCAGTACGTC. Residues: CASSLGHGYEQYV. V usage is TRBV7-9 and J usage is TRBJ2-7; D is ambiguous. CDR1 is SEHNR, CDR2 FQNEAQ, per germline (reference sequence). CDR3 length: 13 amino acids. The V end was cut by 1 base, the J end by 3 bases, with 7 bases between.

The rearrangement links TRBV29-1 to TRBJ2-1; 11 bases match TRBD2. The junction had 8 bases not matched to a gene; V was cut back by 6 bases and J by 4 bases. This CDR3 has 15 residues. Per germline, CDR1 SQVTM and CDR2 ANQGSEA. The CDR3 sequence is CSVSGLAGAYNEQFF. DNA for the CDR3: TGCAGCGTCAGCGGACTAGCGGGCGCTTACAATGAGCAGTTCTTC.

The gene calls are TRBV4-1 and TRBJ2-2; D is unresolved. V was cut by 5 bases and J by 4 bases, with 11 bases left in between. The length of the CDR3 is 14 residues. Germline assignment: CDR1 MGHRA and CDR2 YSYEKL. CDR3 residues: CASSYLVSTGELFF. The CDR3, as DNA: TGCGCCAGCAGCTACCTAGTGAGCACCGGGGAGCTGTTTTTT.

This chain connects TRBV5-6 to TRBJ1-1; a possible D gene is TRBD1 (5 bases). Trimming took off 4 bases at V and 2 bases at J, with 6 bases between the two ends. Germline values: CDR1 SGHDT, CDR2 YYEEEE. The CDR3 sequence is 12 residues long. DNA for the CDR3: TGTGCCAGCAGCGGGGCCAACACTGAAGCTTTCTTT. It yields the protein CASSGANTEAFF.

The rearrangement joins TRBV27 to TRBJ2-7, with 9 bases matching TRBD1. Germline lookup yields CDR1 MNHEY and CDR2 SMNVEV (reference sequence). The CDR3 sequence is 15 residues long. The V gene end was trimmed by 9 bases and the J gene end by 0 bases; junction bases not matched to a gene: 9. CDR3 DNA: TGTGCCAGTAGGTTTGGACAGGGGATCTCCTACGAGCAGTACTTC. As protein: CASRFGQGISYEQYF.

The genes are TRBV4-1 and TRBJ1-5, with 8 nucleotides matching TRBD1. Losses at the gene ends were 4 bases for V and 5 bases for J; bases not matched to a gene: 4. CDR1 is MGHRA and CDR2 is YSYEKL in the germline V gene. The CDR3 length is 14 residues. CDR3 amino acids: CASSPHRGDQPQHF. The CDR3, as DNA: TGCGCCAGCAGCCCTCACAGGGGGGATCAGCCCCAGCATTTT.